The 30 T cell receptor beta chains given below trace back to one sample, sequenced in a study of T cells in Graves' hyperthyroidism and ophthalmopathy. Amplification of TCR beta CDR3 regions used RNA as the template. Researchers ran a first-round RT-PCR on the TCR CDR3 using the HTBI primer set. TCRdb re-analysed the multiplex PCR reads in MiXCR, keeping a single row per CDR3 protein. The repertoire has about 360,000 distinct CDR3 sequences, around 25% of them found once; the top ten carry roughly 70%. The source material was blood. These receptors all stem from a man aged 45 to 65 with Graves' hyperthyroidism.

Of note for this clonotype: A much larger clone differs by one base, so this may be a read error. This chain joins TRBV28 and TRBJ2-5; D is possibly TRBD1 or TRBD2 (5 bases each). The CDR3 runs 14 residues. Germline CDR1 reads MDHEN; CDR2 reads SYDVKM. V lost 2 bases and J 7 bases, leaving 14 bases between the germline ends. In DNA form, the CDR3 reads TGTGCCAGCAGTTTACAGCGGAAGAGGGGGACCCAGTACTTC. It yields the protein CASSLQRKRGTQYF.

This clonotype showed up many times. V and J are TRBV2 and TRBJ2-1; TRBD2 agrees at 10 bases. This CDR3 has 15 residues. The germline gives CDR1 SNHLY, CDR2 FYNNEI. V gave up 9 bases and J gave up 4 bases; unmatched junction bases: 9. The CDR3, as DNA: TGTGCCAGTGAGATAGCGGGGGGCCTTTACAATGAGCAGTTCTTC. This sequence encodes CASEIAGGLYNEQFF. The full variable domain, completed using reference TRBV2 and TRBJ2-1, is EPEVTQTPSHQVTQMGQEVILRCVPISNHLYFYWYRQILGQKVEFLVSFYNNEISEKSEIFDDQFSVERPDGSNFTLKIRSTKLEDSAMYFCASEIAGGLYNEQFFGPGTRLTVL.

The chain carries TRBV20-1 and TRBJ2-1, with D unresolved. V lost 0 bases and J lost 4, with 7 bases in between. This CDR3 is 13 amino acids long. The V gene's germline CDR1 is DFQATT and CDR2 SNEGSKA (reference sequence). The CDR3 sequence is CSARDPLYNEQFF. The CDR3 coding sequence is TGCAGTGCTAGAGATCCACTATACAATGAGCAGTTCTTC.

This clonotype has ten or more counts. This chain joins TRBV12-3 or TRBV12-4 and TRBJ2-3, with 11 bases lining up with TRBD2. This CDR3 spans 18 amino acids. Germline trimming cut 5 bases from V and 2 bases from J; bases unmatched to any gene: 12. CDR3 amino acids: CASSLRTSGSISTDTQYF. CDR3 DNA sequence: TGTGCCAGCAGTCTGCGGACTAGCGGGTCGATATCCACAGATACGCAGTATTTT.

Remarks on this clonotype: A much more abundant neighbour one base away suggests this may be a read error. V gene TRBV6-1 combines with J gene TRBJ2-7, with 10 bases lining up with TRBD1. CDR1 is MNHNS and CDR2 is SASEGT in the germline V gene. The V gene end was trimmed by 5 bases and the J gene end by 7 bases; junction bases not matched to a gene: 11. This CDR3 spans 15 amino acids. As DNA, the CDR3 is TGTGCCAGCAGTCGACAGGGGGCGGGAGGATGGGAGCAGTACTTC. Translation: CASSRQGAGGWEQYF.

This clonotype occurred many times. V is TRBV3-1 and J is TRBJ2-1; 8 bases are shared with TRBD2. Germline assignment: CDR1 LGHDT and CDR2 YNNKEL (reference sequence). The CDR3 consists of 15 residues. V lost 7 bases and J lost 8; bases outside the gene matches: 13. The CDR3 DNA sequence: TGTGCCAGCACCTTGACTAGCGCCGAGGGCCATGAGCAGTTCTTC. Translated: CASTLTSAEGHEQFF.

This clonotype has more than one count but fewer than ten. The chain joins TRBV19 to TRBJ2-7; 8 nucleotides agree with TRBD2. V was clipped by 5 bases and J by 3 bases; unmatched bases: 12. CDR3 size: 16 residues. Germline-derived CDR1 and CDR2 are LNHDA and SQIVND (reference sequence). The CDR3 sequence: CASSPRIAGWNYEQYF. The CDR3 DNA follows: TGTGCCAGTAGTCCCAGGATAGCGGGATGGAACTACGAGCAGTACTTC. Looking up the rest from reference TRBV19 and TRBJ2-7 gives the full variable domain: DGGITQSPKYLFRKEGQNVTLSCEQNLNHDAMYWYRQDPGQGLRLIYYSQIVNDFQKGDIAEGYSVSREKKESFPLTVTSAQKNPTAFYLCASSPRIAGWNYEQYFGPGTRLTVT.

This clonotype was seen only a few times. The CDR3 is CASSTRQGAAFF. The CDR3 DNA is TGTGCCAGCTCAACCCGACAGGGTGCAGCTTTCTTT. The chain links TRBV18 to TRBJ1-1, with 7 bases matching TRBD1. The CDR3 has 12 amino acids. Unmatched junction bases numbered 7, after V lost 5 bases and J lost 10 bases. Looked up from germline, CDR1 is KGHSH and CDR2 is LQKENI.

This clonotype was seen a few times. V usage is TRBV5-1 and J usage is TRBJ1-5; no clear D. The CDR3 loop spans 14 amino acids. V was shortened by 0 bases and J by 5 bases, with 9 bases between the two germline ends. Germline lookup yields CDR1 SGHRS and CDR2 YFSETQ. Here the CDR3 reads CASSLDPGYQPQHF. CDR3 DNA sequence: TGCGCCAGCAGCTTGGATCCCGGGTATCAGCCCCAGCATTTT.

This clonotype was counted between two and nine times. The rearrangement uses TRBV6-1 and TRBJ2-4; tentative D call: TRBD2 (5 bases). The ends were cut back, 2 bases at V and 1 base at J, with 15 bases in the middle. Germline assignment: CDR1 MNHNS and CDR2 SASEGT. The CDR3 spans 17 residues. The CDR3 DNA is TGTGCCAGCAGTGAAAGGATGAGGGAATTTGCCAAAAACATTCAGTACTTC. Its translation is CASSERMREFAKNIQYF.

This clonotype turned up a few times. V and J are TRBV13 and TRBJ2-7; the match to TRBD2 covers 8 bases. V was pared by 3 bases and J by 3 bases, with 10 bases of the junction left unmatched. The CDR3 is 16 residues long. CDR1 is PRHDT, CDR2 FYEKMQ, per germline (reference sequence). In DNA form, the CDR3 reads TGTGCCAGCAGCTTCGGGAGCGGGAGCGAGAACTACGAGCAGTACTTC. As protein: CASSFGSGSENYEQYF.

J is TRBJ1-1 and V is TRBV5-1, with D unresolved. Trimming pared 5 bases from V and 1 base from J, leaving 9 bases between. CDR1 is SGHRS, CDR2 YFSETQ, per germline. The CDR3 is made up of 13 amino acids. The CDR3 is CASRRIPNTEAFF. The CDR3 region has the DNA TGCGCCAGCAGAAGAATTCCGAACACTGAAGCTTTCTTT. The variable domain in full, completed from reference TRBV5-1 and TRBJ1-1, reads KAGVTQTPRYLIKTRGQQVTLSCSPISGHRSVSWYQQTPGQGLQFLFEYFSETQRNKGNFPGRFSGRQFSNSRSEMNVSTLELGDSALYLCASRRIPNTEAFFGQGTRLTVV.

This clonotype came up many times. The chain couples TRBV20-1 to TRBJ2-1; 8 nucleotides line up with TRBD2. The length of the CDR3 is 12 residues. The V gene's germline CDR1 is DFQATT and CDR2 SNEGSKA (reference sequence). V was clipped by 4 bases and J by 8 bases; unmatched bases: 4. The CDR3 region has the DNA TGCAGTGCTACCGGGACTAGGGATGAGCAGTTCTTC. Residues: CSATGTRDEQFF.

This clonotype has a count of ten or more. The V and J genes are TRBV7-2 and TRBJ2-7, with unresolved D. The germline V gene has CDR1 SGHTA and CDR2 FQGNSA. The CDR3 spans 11 residues. V lost 5 bases and J 2 bases, leaving 4 bases between the germline ends. CDR3 in DNA: TGTGCCAGCAGCCCTCCCTACGAGCAGTACTTC. Protein product: CASSPPYEQYF.

This clonotype was recorded at least ten times. The chain combines TRBV20-1 with TRBJ2-7; no clear D gene. Germline CDR1 DFQATT, CDR2 SNEGSKA (reference sequence). The V end was cut by 4 bases, the J end by 3 bases, with 7 bases between. This CDR3 is 11 amino acids long. The CDR3 DNA reads TGCAGTGCTATTCGGAACTACGAGCAGTACTTC. It specifies CSAIRNYEQYF.

The chain has TRBV11-2 and TRBJ1-1; no clear D. Per germline, CDR1 SGHAT and CDR2 FQNNGV. The CDR3 has 14 residues. The V and J ends lost 5 bases and 7 bases respectively, with 17 bases between them. CDR3 in amino acids: CASSPPFREGEAFF. The CDR3 DNA reads as TGTGCCAGCAGCCCCCCTTTTCGAGAGGGTGAAGCTTTCTTT.

Many counts were recorded for this clonotype. The chain combines TRBV28 with TRBJ2-1; 10 bases are shared with TRBD2. Germline CDR1 is MDHEN and CDR2 is SYDVKM. The CDR3 has 14 residues. Trimming removed 6 bases from V and 10 bases from J; junction bases left unmatched: 9. In DNA form, the CDR3 reads TGTGCCAGCAGGCGGCTAGCGGGAGTAGGGGAGCAGTTCTTC. Translated: CASRRLAGVGEQFF.

This clonotype has a single count. At one end the junction does not follow the germline gene, possibly because of a read error. The chain uses TRBV15 and TRBJ2-3; D perhaps matches TRBD1 (5 bases). Germline loops: CDR1 LNHNV, CDR2 YYDKDF (reference sequence). The CDR3 runs 15 residues. This CDR3 is CATSRGRQSTDTRYF. In nucleotides, the CDR3 is TGTGCCACCAGCAGAGGCAGACAGTCGACAGATACGCGGTATTTT.

This clonotype was counted a single time. The rearrangement uses TRBV5-1 and TRBJ1-1; 8 positions agree with TRBD1. The CDR3 has 16 amino acids. From germline, CDR1 is SGHRS and CDR2 YFSETQ. Germline trimming cut 0 bases from V and 0 bases from J; bases unmatched to any gene: 4. The CDR3 region is CASSLVGTGLNTEAFF. CDR3 DNA sequence: TGCGCCAGCAGCTTGGTGGGGACAGGATTGAACACTGAAGCTTTCTTT. The full variable domain, its missing parts supplied by reference TRBV5-1 and TRBJ1-1, is KAGVTQTPRYLIKTRGQQVTLSCSPISGHRSVSWYQQTPGQGLQFLFEYFSETQRNKGNFPGRFSGRQFSNSRSEMNVSTLELGDSALYLCASSLVGTGLNTEAFFGQGTRLTVV.

The rearrangement uses TRBV5-6 and TRBJ2-3; 8 bases map to TRBD2. There are 16 residues in the CDR3. The ends lost 0 bases at V and 1 base at J; junction bases unmatched: 4. Per the germline V gene, CDR1 is SGHDT and CDR2 is YYEEEE. This chain's CDR3 is CASSLGTSRRTDTQYF. For the CDR3, the DNA is TGTGCCAGCAGCTTGGGGACTAGCAGACGCACAGATACGCAGTATTTT.

In its sample, this clonotype was seen many times. The chain is built from TRBV28 and TRBJ2-7; 8 nucleotides align to TRBD1. The CDR3 consists of 14 residues. The germline CDR1 and CDR2 sequences are MDHEN and SYDVKM. V shed 6 bases, J shed 0 bases, and the junction held 4 bases outside the gene matches. The CDR3 reads CASSRQGPSYEQYF. The CDR3 DNA reads as TGTGCCAGCAGCAGACAGGGGCCCTCCTACGAGCAGTACTTC.

This clonotype was seen only a few times. The J gene is TRBJ2-7, the V gene TRBV6-2 or TRBV6-3; D is possibly TRBD1 (5 bases). From germline, CDR1 is MNHEY and CDR2 SVGEGT. This CDR3 is 14 amino acids long. Between the trimmed V and J ends, which lost 2 bases and 8 bases, there was a span of 16 bases. As DNA, the CDR3 is TGTGCCAGCAGTTACGGACACCCCCCCCGCAAGCAGTACTTC. This sequence encodes CASSYGHPPRKQYF.

The chain is built from TRBV20-1 and TRBJ1-5, with D maybe TRBD1 (5 bases). Germline loops: CDR1 DFQATT, CDR2 SNEGSKA (reference sequence). V lost 6 bases and J 2 bases, leaving 14 bases between the germline ends. This CDR3 comprises 14 residues. CDR3 DNA: TGCAGTGCCCGCGTCGGGGGGGGCAATCAGCCCCAGCATTTT. It yields the protein CSARVGGGNQPQHF.

This clonotype was observed at least ten times. The genes are TRBV12-3 or TRBV12-4 and TRBJ1-2; the match to TRBD1 covers 8 bases. The CDR3 contains 15 residues. With 3 bases clipped from V and 7 bases from J, the junction kept 10 bases outside the gene matches. The CDR3 spells CASSFSGQGAAGYTF. CDR3 bases: TGTGCCAGCAGTTTCTCCGGACAGGGAGCGGCTGGCTACACCTTC.

This clonotype was seen only a few times. The chain has TRBV7-9 and TRBJ1-2; tentatively, D is TRBD1 (6 bases). The CDR3 length is 14 residues. The germline CDR1 and CDR2 sequences are SEHNR and FQNEAQ (reference sequence). V lost 2 bases to trimming and J lost 5 bases, with 12 bases between them. CDR3 DNA sequence: TGTGCCAGCAGCTTATTACAGGGAGGATATGGCTACACCTTC. Protein product: CASSLLQGGYGYTF.

This clonotype has a handful of counts. The rearrangement links TRBV5-1 to TRBJ2-5; no firm D call. In germline, CDR1 is SGHRS, CDR2 YFSETQ. This CDR3 is 13 amino acids long. Between the trimmed V and J ends, which lost 4 bases and 3 bases, there was a span of 10 bases. The CDR3 nucleotides are TGCGCCAGCAGCACAGAGACAAAAGAGACCCAGTACTTC. Amino acid sequence: CASSTETKETQYF.

This chain connects TRBV29-1 to TRBJ2-5; D is undetermined. The CDR3 totals 11 residues. Germline V gene sequence: CDR1 SQVTM, CDR2 ANQGSEA. V shed 4 bases and J shed 0 bases, with 3 bases lying between them. CDR3 DNA: TGCAGCGTTGTCCACCAAGAGACCCAGTACTTC. It yields the protein CSVVHQETQYF.

The sample holds a few counts of this clonotype. The V and J genes are TRBV15 and TRBJ1-2; D is possibly TRBD1 (6 bases). V lost 1 base and J 0 bases, leaving 12 bases between the germline ends. CDR3 size: 16 residues. Per germline, CDR1 LNHNV and CDR2 YYDKDF (reference sequence). CDR3 protein: CATSRAQGLANYGYTF. The CDR3 DNA is TGTGCCACCAGCAGAGCACAGGGACTCGCTAACTATGGCTACACCTTC. Together with reference TRBV15 and TRBJ1-2, the CDR3 gives the full variable domain: DAMVIQNPRYQVTQFGKPVTLSCSQTLNHNVMYWYQQKSSQAPKLLFHYYDKDFNNEADTPDNFQSRRPNTSFCFLDIRSPGLGDTAMYLCATSRAQGLANYGYTFGSGTRLTVV.

The chain couples TRBV10-3 to TRBJ1-2; D is undetermined. Germline values: CDR1 ENHRY, CDR2 SYGVKD. The length of the CDR3 is 14 residues. The V end was cut by 4 bases, the J end by 6 bases, with 15 bases between. CDR3 nucleotide sequence: TGTGCCATCAGTGTACGGGGTAGTAGTGATGGCTACACCTTC. This sequence encodes CAISVRGSSDGYTF.

This sequence joins TRBV2 and TRBJ1-2, with D perhaps TRBD1 (6 bases). The ends were cut back, 5 bases at V and 4 bases at J, with 14 bases in the middle. The CDR3 is made up of 14 amino acids. Per germline, CDR1 SNHLY and CDR2 FYNNEI. The CDR3 loop reads CASSWTEARYGYTF. The CDR3 DNA follows: TGTGCCAGCAGTTGGACAGAGGCCCGCTATGGCTACACCTTC. Full variable domain (rest looked up from reference TRBV2 and TRBJ1-2): EPEVTQTPSHQVTQMGQEVILRCVPISNHLYFYWYRQILGQKVEFLVSFYNNEISEKSEIFDDQFSVERPDGSNFTLKIRSTKLEDSAMYFCASSWTEARYGYTFGSGTRLTVV.